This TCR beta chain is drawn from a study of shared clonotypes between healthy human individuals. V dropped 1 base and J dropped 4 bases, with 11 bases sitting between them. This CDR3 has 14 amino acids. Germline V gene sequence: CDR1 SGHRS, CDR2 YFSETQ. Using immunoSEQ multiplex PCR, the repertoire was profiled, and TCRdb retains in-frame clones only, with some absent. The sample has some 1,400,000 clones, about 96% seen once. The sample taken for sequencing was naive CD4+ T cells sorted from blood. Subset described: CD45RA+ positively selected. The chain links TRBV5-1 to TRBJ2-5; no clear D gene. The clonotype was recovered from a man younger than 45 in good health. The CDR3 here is CASSLPGRGETQYF. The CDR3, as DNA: TGCGCCAGCAGCTTGCCAGGTAGAGGAGAGACCCAGTACTTC.